This entry describes one T cell receptor (beta chain). The CDR3 has 19 residues. Germline CDR1 reads SGHRS; CDR2 reads YFSETQ. Unmatched junction bases numbered 11, after V lost 1 base and J lost 4 bases. Any history of autoimmune disease or systemic immunosuppression disqualified patients. These data come from a study of OX40 agonist ivuxolimab in advanced cancers. Across the whole study: Dose-escalation patients suffered from hepatocellular carcinoma, melanoma, renal cell or head and neck cancer.

The data were produced by immunoSEQ multiplex PCR, yet TCRdb's version contains in-frame clones alone and is incomplete. Of 20,000 to 25,000 clones in the sample, roughly 78% were seen once. The sample in question was CD4+ or CD8+ T cells sorted from blood, obtained in a trial of the OX40 agonist ivuxolimab. This chain joins TRBV5-1 and TRBJ2-2; 12 nucleotides line up with TRBD2. The sequence came from an adult with an advanced solid tumor such as melanoma, head and neck, liver or kidney cancer. CDR3 residues: CASSLNRLAGGQGTGELFF. The CDR3 DNA reads as TGCGCCAGCAGCTTGAATCGGCTAGCGGGAGGGCAAGGCACCGGGGAGCTGTTTTTT.